Detailed here is one T cell receptor (beta chain). The data originate from a study of blood T cell repertoires in COVID-19. Germline V gives CDR1 KGHSH, CDR2 LQKENI. The CDR3 is 15 amino acids. The V end lost 6 bases, the J end lost 1 base, and 14 bases lay between the germline ends. TCRdb's table, derived via immunoSEQ multiplex PCR, lists solely in-frame clones and lacks some. This table has approximately 300,000 clones, more than 80% appearing once. The clonotype comes from a woman aged 25-40 years with COVID-19, enrolled during active disease. The sample was peripheral blood. The chain couples TRBV18 to TRBJ2-3; D gene unclear. The CDR3 here is CASSPSGFGTDTQYF. The CDR3 nucleotides read TGTGCCAGCTCTCCATCCGGGTTTGGCACAGATACGCAGTATTTT. The entire variable domain, with the rest obtained from reference TRBV18 and TRBJ2-3, is as follows: NAGVMQNPRHLVRRRGQEARLRCSPMKGHSHVYWYRQLPEEGLKFMVYLQKENIIDESGMPKERFSAEFPKEGPSILRIQQVVRGDSAAYFCASSPSGFGTDTQYFGPGTRLTVL.